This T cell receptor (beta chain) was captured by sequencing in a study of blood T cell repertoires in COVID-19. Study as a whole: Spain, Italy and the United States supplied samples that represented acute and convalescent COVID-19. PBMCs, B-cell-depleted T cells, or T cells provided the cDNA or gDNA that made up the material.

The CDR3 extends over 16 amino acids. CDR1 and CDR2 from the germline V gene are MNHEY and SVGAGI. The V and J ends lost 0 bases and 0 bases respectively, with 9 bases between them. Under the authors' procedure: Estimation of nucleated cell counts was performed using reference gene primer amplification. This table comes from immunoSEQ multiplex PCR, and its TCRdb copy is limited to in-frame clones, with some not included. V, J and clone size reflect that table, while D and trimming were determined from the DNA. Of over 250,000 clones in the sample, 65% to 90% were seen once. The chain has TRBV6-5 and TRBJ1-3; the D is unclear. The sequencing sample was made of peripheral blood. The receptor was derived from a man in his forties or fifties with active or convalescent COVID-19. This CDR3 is CASSYSAGSSGNTIYF. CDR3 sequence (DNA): TGTGCCAGCAGTTACTCGGCGGGGTCCTCTGGAAACACCATATATTTT.